Below, 10 T cell receptor beta chains from the same sample are listed, as sequenced in a study of beta chain features in type 1 diabetes. Investigators reverse transcribed all isolated RNA, so they sequenced expressed TCRB transcripts. The data were produced by immunoSEQ multiplex PCR, yet TCRdb's version contains in-frame clones alone and is incomplete. Among approximately 44,000 clones listed, around 50% were seen once. What was sequenced was Tregs from blood. The receptors originated from a woman under 30 in good health.

The V and J genes are TRBV19 and TRBJ2-7; no reliable D call. This CDR3 is built from 16 residues. Germline loops: CDR1 LNHDA, CDR2 SQIVND (reference sequence). Trimming removed 6 bases at V and 4 bases at J, with 22 bases between. CDR3 amino acids: CASSLTLGISLYEQYF. The CDR3 DNA follows: TGTGCCAGTAGCCTTACTCTCGGTATCTCACTATACGAGCAGTACTTC.

There are a few counts of this clone. The rearrangement links TRBV2 to TRBJ1-2, with a tentative D call TRBD1 (6 bases). Germline V lookup: CDR1 SNHLY, CDR2 FYNNEI. This CDR3 comprises 15 residues. The V end was cut by 6 bases, the J end by 2 bases, with 16 bases between. CDR3 amino acids: CASRTETGPNYGYTF. The CDR3 DNA reads TGTGCCAGCAGGACCGAGACAGGTCCCAACTATGGCTACACCTTC. The whole variable domain, filled in from reference TRBV2 and TRBJ1-2, reads EPEVTQTPSHQVTQMGQEVILRCVPISNHLYFYWYRQILGQKVEFLVSFYNNEISEKSEIFDDQFSVERPDGSNFTLKIRSTKLEDSAMYFCASRTETGPNYGYTFGSGTRLTVV.

This clone showed up just a few times. The genes are TRBV5-1 and TRBJ2-2, with 8 positions matching TRBD2. The germline CDR1 and CDR2 sequences are SGHRS and YFSETQ. The CDR3 loop spans 14 amino acids. V shed 6 bases, J shed 3 bases, and the junction held 4 bases outside the gene matches. The CDR3 DNA sequence: TGCGCCAGCAACAGCGGGGGATACACCGGGGAGCTGTTTTTT. Translating gives CASNSGGYTGELFF.

The chain links TRBV14 to TRBJ2-5; 9 nucleotides line up with TRBD1. Trimming removed 1 base from V and 4 bases from J; junction bases left unmatched: 7. CDR3 length: 16 amino acids. The germline V gene has CDR1 SGHDN and CDR2 FVKESK. CDR3 sequence: CASSQGQGVRLETQYF. In DNA, the CDR3 is TGTGCCAGCAGCCAAGGACAGGGGGTTCGGCTAGAGACCCAGTACTTC.

This clone showed up just once. This rearrangement joins TRBV28 to TRBJ2-7; D is unresolved. The CDR3 loop spans 15 amino acids. V was cut by 5 bases and J by 0 bases, with 14 bases left in between. Germline V gene data show CDR1 as MDHEN and CDR2 as SYDVKM. The CDR3, as DNA: TGTGCCAGCAGTACCCCGGCAGGTCTCTCCTACGAGCAGTACTTC. Amino acid sequence: CASSTPAGLSYEQYF.

V gene TRBV6-6 combines with J gene TRBJ2-5, with 7 bases lining up with TRBD2. The length of the CDR3 is 15 residues. J was trimmed by 4 bases and V by 5 bases; bases with no gene match: 10. Germline V gives CDR1 MNHNY, CDR2 SVGAGI (reference sequence). CDR3 loop: CASSPRPWGGETQYF. DNA for the CDR3: TGTGCCAGCAGTCCAAGACCCTGGGGGGGAGAGACCCAGTACTTC.

J is TRBJ1-1 and V is TRBV6-1, with D unclear. Germline lookup yields CDR1 MNHNS and CDR2 SASEGT. Trimming removed 7 bases at V and 4 bases at J, with 7 bases between. CDR3 length: 11 amino acids. In nucleotides, the CDR3 is TGTGCCAGCAAACGGGGCACTGAAGCTTTCTTT. Its protein is CASKRGTEAFF.

This clone was observed a few times. The chain is built from TRBV29-1 and TRBJ1-5; TRBD1 is a possible D gene (5 bases). Germline lookup yields CDR1 SQVTM and CDR2 ANQGSEA. This CDR3 is built from 13 residues. V gave up 6 bases and J gave up 3 bases, with 12 bases separating them. CDR3: CSVLQGPNQPQHF. The CDR3 DNA sequence: TGCAGCGTACTCCAGGGCCCCAATCAGCCCCAGCATTTT. Full variable domain (missing parts from reference TRBV29-1 and TRBJ1-5): SAVISQKPSRDICQRGTSLTIQCQVDSQVTMMFWYRQQPGQSLTLIATANQGSEATYESGFVIDKFPISRPNLTFSTLTVSNMSPEDSSIYLCSVLQGPNQPQHFGDGTRLSIL.

The gene calls are TRBV27 and TRBJ2-1; TRBD1 aligns across 8 bases. The CDR3 covers 16 residues. The ends lost 5 bases at V and 9 bases at J; junction bases unmatched: 15. Germline-derived CDR1 and CDR2 are MNHEY and SMNVEV (reference sequence). This CDR3 is CASSTPRTGRWSEQFF. The CDR3 DNA reads TGTGCCAGCAGTACACCACGGACAGGGAGATGGAGTGAGCAGTTCTTC.

The chain is built from TRBV7-9 and TRBJ2-1; 10 bases match TRBD1. The germline gives CDR1 SEHNR, CDR2 FQNEAQ (reference sequence). V lost 5 bases to trimming and J lost 5 bases; unmatched junction nucleotides: 3. There are 14 residues in the CDR3. CDR3 residues: CASSRQGANNEQFF. The CDR3 DNA follows: TGTGCCAGCAGCAGACAGGGGGCCAACAATGAGCAGTTCTTC.